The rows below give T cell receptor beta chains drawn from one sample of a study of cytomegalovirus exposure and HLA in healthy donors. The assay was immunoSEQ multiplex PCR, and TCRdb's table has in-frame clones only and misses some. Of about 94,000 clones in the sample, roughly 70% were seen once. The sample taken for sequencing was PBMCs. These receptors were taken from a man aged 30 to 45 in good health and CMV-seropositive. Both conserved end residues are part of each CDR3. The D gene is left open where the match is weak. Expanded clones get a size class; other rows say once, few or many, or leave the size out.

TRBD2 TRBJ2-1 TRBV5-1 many CASTPGGGYNEQFF TGCGCCAGCACCCCGGGGGGAGGATACAATGAGCAGTTCTTC
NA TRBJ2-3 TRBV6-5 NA CASSPSLARDTQYF TGTGCCAGCAGTCCCTCCCTAGCGAGAGATACGCAGTATTTT
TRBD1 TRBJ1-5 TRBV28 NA CASELRAGGNQPQHF TGTGCCAGCGAGTTGCGGGCAGGGGGAAATCAGCCCCAGCATTTT
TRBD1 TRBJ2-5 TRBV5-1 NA CASSFRDREVETQYF TGCGCCAGCAGCTTCCGGGACAGGGAGGTGGAGACCCAGTACTTC
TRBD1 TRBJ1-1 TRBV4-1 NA CATSGTVNTEAFF TGCGCCACCTCAGGGACAGTGAACACTGAAGCTTTCTTT
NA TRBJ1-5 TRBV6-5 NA CASSYEGDRPQNF TGTGCCAGCAGTTACGAGGGGGATCGGCCCCAGAATTTT
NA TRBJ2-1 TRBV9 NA CASSSTRGSEQFF TGTGCCAGCAGCTCGACACGGGGGAGCGAGCAGTTCTTC
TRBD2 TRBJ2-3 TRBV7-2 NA CASSLASSGGTQHTQYF TGTGCCAGCAGCTTAGCGAGTAGCGGGGGTACACAACATACGCAGTATTTT
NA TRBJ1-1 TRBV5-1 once CASSLELGGDTEAFF TGCGCCAGCAGCTTGGAGTTAGGGGGGGACACTGAAGCTTTCTTT
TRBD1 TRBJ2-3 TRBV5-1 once CASSLEGQGTDTQYF TGCGCCAGCAGCTTGGAGGGACAGGGGACAGATACGCAGTATTTT
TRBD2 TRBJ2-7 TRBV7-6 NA CASSLGTRSSYEQYF TGTGCCAGCAGCTTAGGGACTAGAAGTTCCTACGAGCAGTACTTC
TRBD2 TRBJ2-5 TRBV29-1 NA CSEGTSGTETQYF TGCAGCGAAGGGACTAGCGGGACGGAGACCCAGTACTTC
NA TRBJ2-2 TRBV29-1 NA CSVGTGNTGELFF TGCAGCGTTGGTACGGGAAACACCGGGGAGCTGTTTTTT
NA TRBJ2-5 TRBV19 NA CASSIIEGETQYF TGTGCCAGTAGTATAATCGAGGGAGAGACCCAGTACTTC
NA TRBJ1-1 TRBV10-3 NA CAISESGNTEAFF TGTGCCATCAGTGAGTCCGGGAACACTGAAGCTTTCTTT
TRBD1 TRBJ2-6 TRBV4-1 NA CASSHPNGQGAPGANVLTF TGCGCCAGCAGCCACCCCAACGGACAGGGGGCACCTGGGGCCAACGTCCTGACTTTC
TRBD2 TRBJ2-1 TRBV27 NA CASSLGGGLGTYNEQFF TGTGCCAGCAGTTTGGGGGGGGGTCTGGGGACCTACAATGAGCAGTTCTTC
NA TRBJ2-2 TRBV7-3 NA CASSSSRGGTGELFF TGTGCCAGCAGCTCCTCAAGGGGGGGAACCGGGGAGCTGTTTTTT
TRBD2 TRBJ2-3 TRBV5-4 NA CASRPPAGTDTQYF TGTGCCAGCCGACCCCCAGCGGGGACAGATACGCAGTATTTT
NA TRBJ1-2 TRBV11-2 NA CASSGRINYGYTF TGTGCCAGCAGCGGCAGAATTAACTATGGCTACACCTTC
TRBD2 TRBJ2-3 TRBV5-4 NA CASSLSGGSTDTQYF TGTGCCAGCAGCCTTAGCGGGGGTAGCACAGATACGCAGTATTTT
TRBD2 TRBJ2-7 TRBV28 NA CASTYSGRAFEQYF TGTGCCAGCACCTATAGCGGGAGGGCCTTCGAGCAGTACTTC
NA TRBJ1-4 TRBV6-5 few CASSRSERNEKLFF TGTGCCAGCAGTCGATCCGAGCGGAATGAAAAACTGTTTTTT
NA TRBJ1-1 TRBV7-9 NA CASNPRGNTEAFF TGTGCCAGCAACCCCCGGGGGAACACTGAAGCTTTCTTT
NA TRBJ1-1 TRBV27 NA CASSLAGANTEAFF TGTGCCAGCAGTTTGGCAGGGGCGAACACTGAAGCTTTCTTT
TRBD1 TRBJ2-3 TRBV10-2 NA CASSGLGSLETGARTDTQYF TGCGCCAGCAGTGGGCTTGGTTCCTTAGAGACAGGGGCCCGCACAGATACGCAGTATTTT
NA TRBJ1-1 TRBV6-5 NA CASSSRMNTEAFF TGTGCCAGCAGTTCGCGGATGAACACTGAAGCTTTCTTT
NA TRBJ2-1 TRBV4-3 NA CASSQGVTVARVGEQFF TGCGCCAGCAGCCAGGGCGTCACGGTAGCGAGGGTAGGTGAGCAGTTCTTC
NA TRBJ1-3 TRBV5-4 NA CASSLGVSGNTIYF TGTGCCAGCAGCCTAGGGGTTTCTGGAAACACCATATATTTT
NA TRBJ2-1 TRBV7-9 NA CASSLSVQNEQFF TGTGCCAGCAGCTTATCCGTCCAGAATGAGCAGTTCTTC
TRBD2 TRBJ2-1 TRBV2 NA CASSVRLAGADEQFF TGTGCCAGCAGTGTACGACTAGCGGGAGCCGATGAGCAGTTCTTC
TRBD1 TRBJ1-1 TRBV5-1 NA CASSLEGQGDTEAFF TGCGCCAGCAGCTTGGAAGGACAGGGAGACACTGAAGCTTTCTTT
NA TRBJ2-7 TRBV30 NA CAWSVHNSEQYF TGTGCCTGGAGTGTACATAATAGCGAGCAGTACTTC
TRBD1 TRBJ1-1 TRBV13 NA CASSYGTGGMNTEAFF TGTGCCAGCAGCTACGGGACAGGGGGAATGAACACTGAAGCTTTCTTT
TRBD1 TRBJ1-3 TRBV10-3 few CASTGNGRGNTIYF TGTGCCTCGACAGGGAATGGGCGGGGAAACACCATATATTTT
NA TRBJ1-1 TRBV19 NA CAIRAQAEAFF TGTGCCATCAGGGCCCAGGCTGAAGCTTTCTTT
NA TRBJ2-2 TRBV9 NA CASSVVVGQDTGELFF TGTGCCAGCAGCGTAGTTGTGGGCCAGGACACCGGGGAGCTGTTTTTT
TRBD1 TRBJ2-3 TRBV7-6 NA CASSLTGGAGTQYF TGTGCCAGCAGCTTGACAGGGGGCGCCGGTACGCAGTATTTT
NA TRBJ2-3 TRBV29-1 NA CSVEGPGASTDTQYF TGCAGCGTTGAAGGGCCAGGGGCCAGCACAGATACGCAGTATTTT
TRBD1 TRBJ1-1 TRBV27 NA CASRRQGADTEAFF TGTGCCAGCAGACGACAGGGGGCCGACACTGAAGCTTTCTTT
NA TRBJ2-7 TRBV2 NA CASKLDSSYEQYF TGTGCCAGCAAGTTGGACAGCTCCTACGAGCAGTACTTC
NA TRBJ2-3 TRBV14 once CASSHLGADTQYF TGTGCCAGCAGCCATTTGGGCGCAGATACGCAGTATTTT
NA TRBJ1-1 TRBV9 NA CASSVTGGRSNTEAFF TGTGCCAGCAGCGTTACCGGGGGGAGATCGAACACTGAAGCTTTCTTT
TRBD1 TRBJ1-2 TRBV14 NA CASSERTGEPWSYGYTF TGTGCCAGCAGCGAACGGACAGGGGAGCCGTGGTCCTATGGCTACACCTTC
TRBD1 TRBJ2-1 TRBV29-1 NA CSVESRGWNNEQFF TGCAGCGTTGAGTCCAGGGGGTGGAACAATGAGCAGTTCTTC
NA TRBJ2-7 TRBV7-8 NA CASSSGQSPYEQYF TGTGCCAGCAGCTCCGGACAGTCCCCCTACGAGCAGTACTTC
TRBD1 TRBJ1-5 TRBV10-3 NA CAISRDSRVRNQPQHF TGTGCCATCTCCAGGGACAGCCGGGTTAGAAATCAGCCCCAGCATTTT